Sequencing of this TCR beta chain was carried out in a study of cytomegalovirus exposure and HLA in healthy donors (dated by TCRdb to about 2017). About the study as a whole: The 666 repertoires of the first cohort and the roughly 120 validation repertoires were produced on the same platform, according to a later analysis. The study was designed to test whether signatures of past pathogen exposure could be identified by cataloging public T cell receptors. Besides the first cohort of 666 subjects, a separate validation cohort made up of 120 different subjects was used. To predict cytomegalovirus infection status, the study combined high-throughput TCR immunosequencing, statistical association of individual TCRs with disease status, and machine learning. Results and caveats for the whole study, not just this receptor: It was suggested by the authors that the approach could potentially be generalized to other disease states and immunological phenotypes. Most TCR sequences were seen in very few donors, while some public TCRs were found in many individuals. The study gave a list of about 160 TCR beta chains associated with cytomegalovirus. A few of the identified cytomegalovirus-associated TCR beta chains were confirmed in vitro to be specific for cytomegalovirus antigens. In both the original and validation cohorts, the classifier was reported to diagnose cytomegalovirus status with high specificity and sensitivity. The validation cohort had no HLA typing available for a later analysis, so co-occurrence within that cohort was assessed over all 120 or so repertoires. In a later analysis, TCRs clustered in the first cohort were found to also tend to co-occur in the approximately 120 validation repertoires, with 94% of cluster scores above 0.

Libraries were made using the immunoSEQ multiplex PCR assay. On the authors' methods: A statistical classification framework was built for diagnosing cytomegalovirus status from the catalog of TCR beta chain sequences. TCRdb carries this immuneACCESS record with in-frame sequences only. Its versions omit some clonotypes, under half of them owing to an unresolved V gene in the studies checked, with the rest unexplained. V, J and clone size reflect that table, while D and trimming were determined from the DNA. This sample has roughly 70,000 clones in its table, and 80% to 90% of those were observed once. The ten largest clones take up 3.5% to 4% of the sample. As to this clone: Its recognized antigen is unknown. It has no much larger one-base neighbor in the sample; base qualities were not kept.

From its cysteine to its phenylalanine, the CDR3 spans 15 amino acids. Only the CDR3 DNA stays, 45 bases, in frame from base 1. CDR1 MDHEN and CDR2 SYDVKM were looked up in the germline V gene. V trim: 6 bases; J trim: 5 bases; unmatched bases: 12. The donors belonged to the validation cohort of over a hundred subjects, which was separate from the roughly 670-subject first cohort. The chain uses TRBV28 and TRBJ2-5, and 7 bases in between align with TRBD1. The clonotype was recovered from a young woman in good health and CMV-seropositive. Sequencing was carried out using PBMCs. The bases read TGTGCCAGCAGACAGGGGTCGTACAAGTCGGAGACCCAGTACTTC. The translation is CASRQGSYKSETQYF. Reference TRBV28 and TRBJ2-5 proteins supply the regions before and after the CDR3; the full variable domain is: DVKVTQSSRYLVKRTGEKVFLECVQDMDHENMFWYRQDPGLGLRLIYFSYDVKMKEKGDIPEGYSVSREKKERFSLILESASTNQTSMYLCASRQGSYKSETQYFGPGTRLLVL.